This T cell receptor beta chain was identified during a study of blood T cell repertoires in COVID-19. Turning to the study itself: Sample material is recorded as cDNA or gDNA derived from T cells, B-cell-depleted T cells, or PBMCs.

In the original analysis: The authors estimated nucleated cell counts from reference gene primer amplification. This table comes from immunoSEQ multiplex PCR, and its TCRdb copy is limited to in-frame clones, with some not included. That table supplies the V and J calls and clone size; D and trimming were determined from the DNA. The data hold 230,000 or so clones, with approximately 83% observed a single time. The CDR3 is 14 amino acids. CDR1 and CDR2 (germline): SNHLY, FYNNEI. V lost 2 bases and J lost 1; bases outside the gene matches: 1. V gene TRBV2 combines with J gene TRBJ2-5; 7 bases line up with TRBD2. Sequencing was done on a sample of peripheral blood. The sequence came from a man aged 50 or older with active or convalescent COVID-19. The CDR3 here is CASSELAVQETQYF. For the CDR3, the DNA is TGTGCCAGCAGTGAACTAGCGGTCCAAGAGACCCAGTACTTC.